The following is a TCR beta chain sequence with its context. Its antigen is unknown. The CDR3 has 16 residues. Together with a sample-barcoded 5' primer, a J-beta primer mix was included in a second PCR lasting about 7 to 12 cycles. Sequencing recovered at least 3 million CDR3-containing paired-end reads from each sample. TCRdb re-analysed the 5' RACE reads in MiXCR, keeping a single row per CDR3 protein. The table shows more than 700,000 distinct CDR3 sequences, with about half occurring only once. The entry originates in a study of blood T cells in healthy people across ages. Study-level results: There were more naive CD4+ cells and higher diversity in long-lived donors than in aged donors.

Each donor supplied approximately 10 milliliters of peripheral blood. The rearrangement joins TRBV21-1 to TRBJ1-3. TRBV21-1 constitutes a pseudogene. The sequence came from an elderly man in good health. Input material: blood. The CDR3, as DNA: TGTGCCAGCAGCAATGATAGGCTCGGGGCTGGAAACACCATATATTTT. Its protein is CASSNDRLGAGNTIYF.